One sample yielded the 20 T cell receptor beta chains listed below, sequenced in a study of cytomegalovirus exposure and HLA in healthy donors. With 60 Vbeta and 13 Jbeta primers, the PCR was carried out. Clones were read by immunoSEQ multiplex PCR, and TCRdb kept only the in-frame ones, dropping some. The profile covers tens of thousands of clones, with about three quarters appearing a single time and about 8% taken by the ten largest. The sample comprised PBMCs. These receptors originate from a man aged 60 to 69 in good health and CMV-seronegative.

The chain recombines TRBV18 with TRBJ1-4, with D unclear. V was clipped by 3 bases and J by 1 base, with 9 bases between them. The germline V gene encodes CDR1 KGHSH and CDR2 LQKENI. The CDR3 has 15 amino acids. The CDR3 region has the DNA TGTGCCAGCTCACCCGGGATCCAAACTAATGAAAAACTGTTTTTT. Translated, it gives CASSPGIQTNEKLFF. The full variable domain, with the rest looked up from reference TRBV18 and TRBJ1-4, is NAGVMQNPRHLVRRRGQEARLRCSPMKGHSHVYWYRQLPEEGLKFMVYLQKENIIDESGMPKERFSAEFPKEGPSILRIQQVVRGDSAAYFCASSPGIQTNEKLFFGSGTQLSVL.

This clone was counted a single time. The V gene is TRBV2, the J gene TRBJ1-6, with D maybe TRBD1 (6 bases). V was shortened by 6 bases and J by 10 bases, with 16 bases between the two germline ends. The CDR3 is 14 amino acids. The germline V gene has CDR1 SNHLY and CDR2 FYNNEI. This CDR3 is CASRNRPGESPLHF. As DNA, the CDR3 is TGTGCCAGCAGAAATAGGCCAGGGGAATCACCCCTCCACTTT.

The chain joins TRBV9 to TRBJ1-5; a possible D gene is TRBD1 (6 bases). CDR1 SGDLS and CDR2 YYNGEE come from the germline V gene. Deletions cut 4 bases from V and 0 bases from J, with 11 bases between. CDR3 length: 15 residues. CDR3 sequence reads: CASSRQDNSNQPQHF. For the CDR3, the DNA is TGTGCCAGCAGCAGACAGGATAATAGCAATCAGCCCCAGCATTTT.

The chain couples TRBV10-1 to TRBJ2-7; a weak D match, TRBD1 (6 bases). The V end was cut by 6 bases, the J end by 3 bases, with 12 bases between. The germline gives CDR1 WNHNN, CDR2 SYGVQD (reference sequence). The CDR3 is 13 residues long. The CDR3 sequence: CASRNRDSYEQYF. The CDR3 bases are TGCGCCAGCAGAAACAGGGATAGCTACGAGCAGTACTTC.

The chain uses TRBV7-9 and TRBJ1-3; no firm D call. This CDR3 is 16 amino acids long. V was clipped by 1 base and J by 0 bases, with 10 bases between them. Germline CDR1 and CDR2: SEHNR and FQNEAQ (reference sequence). CDR3 protein: CASSLGAASSGNTIYF. CDR3 in DNA: TGTGCCAGCAGCTTAGGCGCGGCTAGCTCTGGAAACACCATATATTTT.

The V call is TRBV6-5, the J call TRBJ1-1; no clear D. V lost 3 bases to trimming and J lost 0 bases, with 14 bases between them. The CDR3 totals 16 residues. Germline assignment: CDR1 MNHEY and CDR2 SVGAGI. The CDR3 sequence is CASSYIAGNLNTEAFF. The CDR3 DNA sequence: TGTGCCAGCAGTTATATTGCAGGCAACCTGAACACTGAAGCTTTCTTT.

The chain recombines TRBV5-1 with TRBJ2-1; D is possibly TRBD2 (6 bases). The CDR3 spans 15 residues. V was trimmed by 0 bases and J by 8 bases, leaving 15 bases between them. Germline assignment: CDR1 SGHRS and CDR2 YFSETQ. The CDR3, as DNA: TGCGCCAGCAGCTTGGGACCGGGAGTCGGGTATGAGCAGTTCTTC. This codes for CASSLGPGVGYEQFF.

The V gene is TRBV6-5, the J gene TRBJ1-1; perhaps TRBD1 as D (5 bases). With 4 bases removed from V and 1 base from J, the gap between germline ends came to 13 bases. This CDR3 is built from 15 residues. Germline CDR1 is MNHEY and CDR2 is SVGAGI. CDR3 in amino acids: CASSSQGAENTEAFF. CDR3 bases: TGTGCCAGCAGTTCCCAAGGGGCCGAGAACACTGAAGCTTTCTTT.

There are a few counts of this clone. The chain couples TRBV6-1 to TRBJ1-6; tentatively, D is TRBD1 (6 bases). V lost 3 bases and J 4 bases, leaving 16 bases between the germline ends. The CDR3 contains 17 residues. Germline V gene sequence: CDR1 MNHNS, CDR2 SASEGT. This CDR3 reads CASSEPPTGAYNSPLHF. DNA of the CDR3: TGTGCCAGCAGTGAGCCGCCGACAGGAGCATATAATTCACCCCTCCACTTT.

This chain joins TRBV27 and TRBJ1-1; the D is unclear. The CDR3 contains 14 residues. Germline V gene lookup returns CDR1 MNHEY and CDR2 SMNVEV (reference sequence). Trimming pared 2 bases from V and 10 bases from J, leaving 17 bases between. CDR3: CASSLRGSRKGAFF. CDR3 coding DNA: TGTGCCAGCAGTTTAAGAGGGAGCCGAAAGGGAGCTTTCTTT.

The chain combines TRBV10-1 with TRBJ2-5; D might be TRBD1 (5 bases). Looked up from germline, CDR1 is WNHNN and CDR2 is SYGVQD (reference sequence). The CDR3 has 15 residues. V gave up 4 bases and J gave up 1 base, with 13 bases separating them. The CDR3 nucleotides read TGCGCCAGCAGTGTTGGAAGGGGCGGCCAAGAGACCCAGTACTTC. Its protein is CASSVGRGGQETQYF.

This clone was counted a single time. V gene TRBV19 combines with J gene TRBJ1-1; D remains ambiguous. Germline CDR1 and CDR2: LNHDA and SQIVND (reference sequence). The V end lost 3 bases, the J end lost 3 bases, and 17 bases lay between the germline ends. This CDR3 has 16 amino acids. CDR3 bases: TGTGCCAGTAGTATTTCGCGCACCGAGGTCGACACTGAAGCTTTCTTT. It translates to CASSISRTEVDTEAFF.

V is TRBV6-1 and J is TRBJ1-5, with a possible D match to TRBD1 (5 bases). The CDR3 contains 18 residues. CDR1 MNHNS and CDR2 SASEGT come from the germline V gene. Trimming removed 2 bases at V and 3 bases at J, with 20 bases between. CDR3 sequence: CASSEPRARVRDNQPQHF. Written as DNA, the CDR3 is TGTGCCAGCAGTGAACCGAGGGCCAGGGTGCGGGACAATCAGCCCCAGCATTTT.

The chain links TRBV7-7 to TRBJ2-3, with D perhaps matching TRBD1 (6 bases). The CDR3 extends over 15 amino acids. Germline V lookup: CDR1 SSHAT, CDR2 FNYEAQ (reference sequence). Trimming shortened V by 1 base and J by 2 bases, and 10 bases separated the two germline ends. The CDR3 loop is CASSLDRAATDTQYF. CDR3 DNA sequence: TGTGCCAGCAGCTTAGACAGGGCTGCCACAGATACGCAGTATTTT.

The J gene is TRBJ2-3, the V gene TRBV11-2, with D perhaps matching TRBD1 (5 bases). Germline loops: CDR1 SGHAT, CDR2 FQNNGV. Between the trimmed V and J ends, which lost 1 base and 4 bases, there was a span of 9 bases. The CDR3 contains 14 residues. CDR3 nucleotides: TGTGCCAGCAGCTTAGGGCAGGGCGCAGATACGCAGTATTTT. This gives the protein CASSLGQGADTQYF.

This clone is categorized as medium-sized. The chain combines TRBV29-1 with TRBJ1-2; no reliable D call. The germline gives CDR1 SQVTM, CDR2 ANQGSEA. Trimming stripped 3 bases from V and 8 bases from J, with 13 bases between. The CDR3 is made up of 12 amino acids. CDR3 residues: CSVDERSGGYTF. CDR3 nucleotides: TGCAGCGTTGATGAAAGGTCAGGAGGCTACACCTTC.

This chain connects TRBV30 to TRBJ1-1; D not resolved. This CDR3 is built from 12 residues. With 4 bases removed from V and 3 bases from J, the gap between germline ends came to 9 bases. Germline CDR1 reads GTSNPN; CDR2 reads SVGIG (reference sequence). The CDR3 loop reads CAWMAGYTEAFF. CDR3 nucleotide sequence: TGTGCCTGGATGGCGGGATACACTGAAGCTTTCTTT.

The genes are TRBV27 and TRBJ2-7; the match to TRBD1 covers 8 bases. CDR1 is MNHEY, CDR2 SMNVEV, per germline (reference sequence). There are 13 residues in the CDR3. Trimming at V came to 8 bases and at J to 0 bases, leaving 3 bases not matched to a gene. CDR3 amino acids: CASRTGSSYEQYF. CDR3 DNA: TGTGCCAGCCGGACAGGGAGCTCCTACGAGCAGTACTTC.

This chain connects TRBV29-1 to TRBJ2-1; TRBD2 aligns across 8 bases. Per the germline V gene, CDR1 is SQVTM and CDR2 is ANQGSEA. The CDR3 extends over 14 amino acids. V lost 7 bases and J lost 2; bases outside the gene matches: 7. For the CDR3, the DNA is TGCAGCGCCCTCACAGCGGGGGCCTACAATGAGCAGTTCTTC. Amino acids: CSALTAGAYNEQFF.

The chain is built from TRBV7-9 and TRBJ2-7; a possible D gene is TRBD2 (6 bases). Germline assignment: CDR1 SEHNR and CDR2 FQNEAQ (reference sequence). The V end was cut by 5 bases, the J end by 4 bases, with 9 bases between. The CDR3 runs to 12 residues. The CDR3 loop is CASSPGGYEQYF. Here the CDR3 DNA reads TGTGCCAGCAGCCCCGGGGGTTACGAGCAGTACTTC. The full variable domain, its missing parts supplied by reference TRBV7-9 and TRBJ2-7, is DTGVSQNPRHKITKRGQNVTFRCDPISEHNRLYWYRQTLGQGPEFLTYFQNEAQLEKSRLLSDRFSAERPKGSFSTLEIQRTEQGDSAMYLCASSPGGYEQYFGPGTRLTVT.